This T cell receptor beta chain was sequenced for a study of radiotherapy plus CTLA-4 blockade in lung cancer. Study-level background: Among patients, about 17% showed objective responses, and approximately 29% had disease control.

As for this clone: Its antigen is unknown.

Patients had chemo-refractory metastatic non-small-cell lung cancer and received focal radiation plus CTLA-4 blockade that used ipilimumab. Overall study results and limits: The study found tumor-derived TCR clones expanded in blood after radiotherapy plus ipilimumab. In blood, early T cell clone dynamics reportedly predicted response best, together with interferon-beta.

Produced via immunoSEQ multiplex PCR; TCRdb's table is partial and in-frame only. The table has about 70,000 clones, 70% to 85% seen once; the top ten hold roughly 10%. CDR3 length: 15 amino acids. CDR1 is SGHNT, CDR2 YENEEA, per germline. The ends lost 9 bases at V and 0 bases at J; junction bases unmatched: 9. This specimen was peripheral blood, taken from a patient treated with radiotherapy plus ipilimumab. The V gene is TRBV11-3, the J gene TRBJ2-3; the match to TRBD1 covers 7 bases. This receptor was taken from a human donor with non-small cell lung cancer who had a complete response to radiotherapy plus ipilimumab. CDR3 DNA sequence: TGTGCCAGTTCCAGGGGGTCCTCTAGCACAGATACGCAGTATTTT. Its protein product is CASSRGSSSTDTQYF.